A selection of T cell receptor beta chains follows, all from one sample in a study of cytomegalovirus exposure and HLA in healthy donors. The data were produced by immunoSEQ multiplex PCR, yet TCRdb's version contains in-frame clones alone and is incomplete. Counted here are roughly 100,000 clones, 78% occurring once; the ten biggest clones make up under 1.5%. The sequencing sample was made of PBMCs. These receptors all come from a man between 25 and 39 years old in good health and CMV-seronegative. Both conserved end residues are part of each CDR3. Some rows mark clone size as missing; the rest say once, few, many or name a class of expanded clone.

TRBV4-3 NA CASSQDPSLYNEQFF
TRBV29-1 NA CSVEDQGEVYGYTF
TRBV10-3 NA CAISESTGTSGSYTQYF
TRBV19 NA CASSLGLATEAFF
TRBV18 NA CASSPGLAGLHNEQFF
TRBV28 NA CASSLTSADTQYF
TRBV10-3 NA CAISDNGGAGQTQYF
TRBV11-2 once CASTDTSSGGIYNEQFF
TRBV19 NA CASSIHRSGANVLTF
TRBV30 NA CAWSSEVKNIQYF
TRBV9 few CASSVEGAAYETQYF
TRBV4-1 NA CASSQAGLAGRSYNEQFF
TRBV21-1 NA CASSKLAEGTGQVYNEQFF
TRBV5-6 NA CANKAGGLAYNEQFF
TRBV9 NA CASSVAGTDNYGYTF
TRBV2 NA CASNPDRAYEQYF
TRBV7-8 NA CASSFLAGGSSYEQYF